This T cell receptor (beta chain) was sequenced for a study of response to subunit inactivated influenza vaccine. Study-level findings and limits: New T cells are recruited in small numbers by each seasonal influenza vaccination, according to the authors' suggestion.

J lost 1 base, V lost 4 bases, and 4 bases had no gene match. This CDR3 comprises 14 residues. CDR1 is SGHKS and CDR2 is YYEKEE in the germline V gene (reference sequence). TCRdb recomputed calls from the RT-PCR reads with MiXCR, one row per CDR3 protein. This table holds fewer than 700,000 distinct CDR3 sequences, approximately 12% found once. Points on this clonotype: What it binds is not known.

The sample consisted of PBMCs from blood, taken roughly 47 days after vaccination. The V and J genes are TRBV5-5 and TRBJ1-2; 7 bases line up with TRBD1. This receptor was identified in a man aged 45 to 65 who received an inactivated influenza vaccine. The CDR3 DNA reads TGTGCCAGCAGCAAGGGGACAGTTAACTATGGCTACACCTTC. Its translation is CASSKGTVNYGYTF.